The 2 T cell receptor beta chains below come from one sample, sequenced in a study of breast tumors, draining lymph nodes, adjacent tissues. TCRdb re-derived calls from the multiplex PCR reads in MiXCR, one entry per CDR3 protein. The repertoire has over 70,000 distinct CDR3 sequences, about 27% of them found once; the top ten carry 7.5% to 10%. Breast cancer patients provided tissue from their axillary draining lymph nodes. Input material: axillary lymph node tissue. Receptors were obtained from a female donor with breast cancer. Some clones in this sample may be carry-over from other donors' samples.

This clonotype was observed at least ten times. The rearrangement joins TRBV20-1 to TRBJ2-5, with unresolved D. Germline V gene lookup returns CDR1 DFQATT and CDR2 SNEGSKA (reference sequence). Deletions cut 3 bases from V and 5 bases from J, with 10 bases between. The CDR3 has 12 amino acids. For the CDR3, the DNA is TGCAGTGCTAGTTCAGGAATGGAGACCCAGTACTTC. Translation gives CSASSGMETQYF.

This clonotype was seen repeatedly, ten times or more. The chain employs TRBV7-9 and TRBJ2-7; TRBD2 matches at 10 bases. The CDR3 spans 15 residues. Germline V gene data show CDR1 as SEHNR and CDR2 as FQNEAQ (reference sequence). J lost 0 bases, V lost 7 bases, and 6 bases had no gene match. The CDR3 nucleotides read TGTGCCAGCACCGTAAGCGGGAGGGCCTCCTACGAGCAGTACTTC. This translates into CASTVSGRASYEQYF.